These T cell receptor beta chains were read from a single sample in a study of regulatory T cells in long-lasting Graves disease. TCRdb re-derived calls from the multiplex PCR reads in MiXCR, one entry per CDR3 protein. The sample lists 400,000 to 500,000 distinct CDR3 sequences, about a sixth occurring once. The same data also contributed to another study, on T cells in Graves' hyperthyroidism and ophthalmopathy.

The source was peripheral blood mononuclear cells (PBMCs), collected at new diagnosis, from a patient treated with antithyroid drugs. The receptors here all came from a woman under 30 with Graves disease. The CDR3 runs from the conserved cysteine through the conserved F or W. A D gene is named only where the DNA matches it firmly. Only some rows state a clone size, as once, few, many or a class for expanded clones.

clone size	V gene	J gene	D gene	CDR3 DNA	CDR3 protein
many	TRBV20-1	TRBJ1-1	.	TGCAGTGCCCCGGGCAGGGGAAACACTGAAGCTTTCTTT	CSAPGRGNTEAFF
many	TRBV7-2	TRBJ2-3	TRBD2	TGTGCCAGCATCCTGGGACTAGCGCACACAGATACGCAGTATTTT	CASILGLAHTDTQYF
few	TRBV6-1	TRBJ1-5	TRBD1	TGTGCCAGCAGTGAAGTTGCGGCGGTTGTGGGGACAGGGAGTCAGCCCCAGCATTTT	CASSEVAAVVGTGSQPQHF
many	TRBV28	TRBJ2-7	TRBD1	TGTGCCAGCAGATCACCGACAGGGCCCTACGAGCAGTACTTC	CASRSPTGPYEQYF
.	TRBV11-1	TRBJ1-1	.	TGTGCCGGGGCCCTAGGGAGGAACACTGAAGCTTTCTTT	CAGALGRNTEAFF
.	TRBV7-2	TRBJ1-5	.	TGTGCCAGCAGCTTAGACTCAGTGAGCAATCAGCCCCAGCATTTT	CASSLDSVSNQPQHF
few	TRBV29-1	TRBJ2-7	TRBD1	TGCAGCGTCCCAATGCCGGGACAGGGAATCTACGAGCAGTACTTC	CSVPMPGQGIYEQYF
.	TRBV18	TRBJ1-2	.	TGTGCCAGCGGCCAAACATCACCAGGAAATTCGGGCTACACCTTC	CASGQTSPGNSGYTF
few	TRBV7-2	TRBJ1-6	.	TGTGCCAGCAGCTTAGCCGTAGGGACACAAAATAATTCACCCCTCCACTTT	CASSLAVGTQNNSPLHF
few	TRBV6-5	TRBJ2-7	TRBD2	TGTGCCAGCAGTTACGACGGACTAGTACTCTACGAGCAGTACTTC	CASSYDGLVLYEQYF
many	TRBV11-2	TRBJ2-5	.	TGTGCCAGCAGCCATGGGGGGGGGCGGCCCCAAGAGACCCAGTACTTC	CASSHGGGRPQETQYF
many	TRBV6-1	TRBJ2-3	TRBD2	TGTGCCAGCAGCGATTGGACTAGCGGGAGCCCCACAGATACGCAGTATTTT	CASSDWTSGSPTDTQYF
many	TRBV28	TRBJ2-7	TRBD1	TGTGCCAGCTACTCAACCGGGACAGGAGCCTACGAGCAGTACTTC	CASYSTGTGAYEQYF
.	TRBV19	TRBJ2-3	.	TGTGCCAGTAGTTTCTCAGGGTTGGGCACAGATACGCAGTATTTT	CASSFSGLGTDTQYF
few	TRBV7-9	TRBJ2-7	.	TGTGCCAGCAGCTTTGGCGAATCCCCGACCTACGAGCAGTACTTC	CASSFGESPTYEQYF
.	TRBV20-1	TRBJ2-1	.	TGCAGTGCTAGCCGGGGACTGCGCAATGAGCAGTTCTTC	CSASRGLRNEQFF
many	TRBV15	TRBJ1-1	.	TGTGCCACCAGCAGAGGGGCGGTGGGCACTGAAGCTTTCTTT	CATSRGAVGTEAFF
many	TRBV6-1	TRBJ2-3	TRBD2	TGTGCCACAAGACTAGCGGGAGGGACCGCAGATACGCAGTATTTT	CATRLAGGTADTQYF
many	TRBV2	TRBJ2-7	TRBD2	TGTGCCAGCAGCGGGACTACCCTTTCCTACGAGCAGTACTTC	CASSGTTLSYEQYF
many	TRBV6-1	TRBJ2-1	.	TGTGCCAGCAGTGAATCCAGCGGCTACTACAATGAGCAGTTCTTC	CASSESSGYYNEQFF
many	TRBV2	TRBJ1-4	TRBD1	TGTGCCAGCAACCGAGGGGGCGCAACTAATGAAAAACTGTTTTTT	CASNRGGATNEKLFF
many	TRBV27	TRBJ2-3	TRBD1	TGTGCCAGCAGTGACAGGGGGCTGAGCACAGATACGCAGTATTTT	CASSDRGLSTDTQYF
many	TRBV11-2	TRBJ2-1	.	TGTGCCAGCAGCCAAAGAATCGGAATGTGGGATGAGCAGTTCTTC	CASSQRIGMWDEQFF
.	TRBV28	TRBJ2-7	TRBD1	TGTGCCAGCAGTAGGGACAGGGACCAGTACTTC	CASSRDRDQYF
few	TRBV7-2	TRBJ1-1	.	TGTGCCAGCAGCTGGGGGGGGCGAAACACTGAAGCTTTCTTT	CASSWGGRNTEAFF
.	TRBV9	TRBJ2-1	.	TGTGCCAGCAACTCCTGGGACGCCAACTACAATGAGCAGTTCTTC	CASNSWDANYNEQFF
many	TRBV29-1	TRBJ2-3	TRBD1	TGCAGCGTGGGACAGGGTGGAGATACGCAGTATTTT	CSVGQGGDTQYF
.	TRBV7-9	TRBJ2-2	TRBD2	TGTGCCAGCAGCTTAACAACGACTAGCGGGAGTACCGGGGAGCTGTTTTTT	CASSLTTTSGSTGELFF
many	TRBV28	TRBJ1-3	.	TGTGCCAGCAACAGGAATGGAAACACCATATATTTT	CASNRNGNTIYF
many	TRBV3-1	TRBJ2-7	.	TGTGCCAGCAGCCAAGATTCGGTTGAGGGGTCCTACGAGCAGTACTTC	CASSQDSVEGSYEQYF
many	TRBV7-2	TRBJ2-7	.	TGTGCCAGCAGCCCTAGACTCGGGAGATCATCCTACGAGCAGTACTTC	CASSPRLGRSSYEQYF
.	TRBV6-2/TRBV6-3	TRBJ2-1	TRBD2	TGTGCCAGCAGTGAAAGGGCTAGCGGGGCTTACAATGAGCAGTTCTTC	CASSERASGAYNEQFF
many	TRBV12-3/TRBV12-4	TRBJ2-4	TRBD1	TGTGCCAGCAGTCTCGGACAGGGGGCCCTTGAGTGGTTC	CASSLGQGALEWF
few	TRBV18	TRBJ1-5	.	TGTGCCAGCTCACCTCCGGGGGCGAATCAGCCCCAGCATTTT	CASSPPGANQPQHF
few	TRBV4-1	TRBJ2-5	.	TGCGCCAGCAGCCAAGTTGGACAGAGGTTGAAGACCCAGTACTTC	CASSQVGQRLKTQYF
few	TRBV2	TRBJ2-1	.	TGTGCCAGCAGTACCACTAGAGGGAGAGACAATGAGCAGTTCTTC	CASSTTRGRDNEQFF
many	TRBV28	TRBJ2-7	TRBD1	TGTGCCAGCAGCTTAGGGACAGCGCCCTACGAGCAGTACTTC	CASSLGTAPYEQYF
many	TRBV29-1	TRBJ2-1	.	TGCAGCGTTGTAGACCGGGGTTTCTACAATGAGCAGTTCTTC	CSVVDRGFYNEQFF
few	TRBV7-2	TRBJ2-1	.	TGTGCCAGCAGCTCCCAGGGGGCGGGAGGGCCGGGTGAGCAGTTCTTC	CASSSQGAGGPGEQFF
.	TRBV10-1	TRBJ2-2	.	TGCGCCAGCAGTGGATCAGGGGGGATCACCGGGGAGCTGTTTTTT	CASSGSGGITGELFF
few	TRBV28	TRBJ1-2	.	TGTGCCAGCAGTCCCCCAAATCCCAGGGACTATGGCTACACCTTC	CASSPPNPRDYGYTF
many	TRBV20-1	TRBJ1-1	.	TGCAGTGCTAGAAGAGACTTGGGGGGAAACACTGAAGCTTTCTTT	CSARRDLGGNTEAFF
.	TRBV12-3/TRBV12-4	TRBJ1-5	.	TGTGCCAGCACACTTCGGGAGAATCAGCCCCAGCATTTT	CASTLRENQPQHF
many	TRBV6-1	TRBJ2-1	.	TGTGCCAGCAATCAGAACAATGAGCAGTTCTTC	CASNQNNEQFF
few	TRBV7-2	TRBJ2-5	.	TGTGCCAGCAGCTTAAACACCGGGAGTTCGGGGACCCAGTACTTC	CASSLNTGSSGTQYF
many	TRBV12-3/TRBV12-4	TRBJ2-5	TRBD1	TGTGCCAGCAGCGGACAGGGCACCCGGACCCAGTACTTC	CASSGQGTRTQYF